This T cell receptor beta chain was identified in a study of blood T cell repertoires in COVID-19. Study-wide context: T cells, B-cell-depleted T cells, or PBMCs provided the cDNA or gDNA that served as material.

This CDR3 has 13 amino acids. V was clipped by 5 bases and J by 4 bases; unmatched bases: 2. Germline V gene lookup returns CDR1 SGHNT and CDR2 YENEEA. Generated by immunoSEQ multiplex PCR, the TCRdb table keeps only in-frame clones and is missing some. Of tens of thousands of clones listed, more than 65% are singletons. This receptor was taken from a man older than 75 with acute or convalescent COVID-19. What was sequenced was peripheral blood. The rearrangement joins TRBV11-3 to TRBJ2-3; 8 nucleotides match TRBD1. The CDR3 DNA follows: TGTGCCAGCAGCAAGACAGGGGCAGATACGCAGTATTTT. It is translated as CASSKTGADTQYF. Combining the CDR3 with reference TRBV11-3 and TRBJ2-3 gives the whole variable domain EAGVVQSPRYKIIEKKQPVAFWCNPISGHNTLYWYLQNLGQGPELLIRYENEEAVDDSQLPKDRFSAERLKGVDSTLKIQPAELGDSAVYLCASSKTGADTQYFGPGTRLTVL.